A selection of T cell receptor beta chains follows, all from one sample in a study of T cell responses to AZD1222 COVID-19 vaccine. Assay used: immunoSEQ multiplex PCR; TCRdb lists only in-frame clones, some missing. The table shows 150,000 to 250,000 clones, with about 94% occurring only once. Source: peripheral blood, taken 28 days after the second AZD1222 dose. These receptor sequences come from an adult who received the AZD1222 COVID-19 vaccine. Each CDR3 is given without its conserved first and last residue. Fields, in order: V gene, clone size, CDR3 protein. For some rows the clone size is stated as once, few or many, or as a class when expanded; others skip it.

V gene: TRBV4-2; clone size: NA; CDR3 protein: ASSQAGLDPHEQF
V gene: TRBV12-3/TRBV12-4; clone size: NA; CDR3 protein: ASSPGTFYEQY
V gene: TRBV20-1; clone size: NA; CDR3 protein: SASGQGGTDTQY
V gene: TRBV11-2; clone size: NA; CDR3 protein: ASSLGLNTEAF
V gene: TRBV6-6; clone size: NA; CDR3 protein: ASSSAGSYGYT
V gene: TRBV7-9; clone size: NA; CDR3 protein: ASSLAGSREFEQY
V gene: TRBV27; clone size: once; CDR3 protein: ATLKRGAGLF
V gene: TRBV6-6; clone size: NA; CDR3 protein: ASSPRQGNQPQH
V gene: TRBV11-1; clone size: NA; CDR3 protein: ASSREDRDAGELF
V gene: TRBV19; clone size: few; CDR3 protein: ASSRTGVSNSPLH
V gene: TRBV19; clone size: NA; CDR3 protein: ASSFVREPRGEKLF
V gene: TRBV7-3; clone size: NA; CDR3 protein: ASSSGSGGVEQF
V gene: TRBV5-4; clone size: NA; CDR3 protein: ASSIGQAMFRNQPQH
V gene: TRBV11-3; clone size: NA; CDR3 protein: ASSLGTDRNTEAF
V gene: TRBV9; clone size: NA; CDR3 protein: ASSVTGGSYEQY
V gene: TRBV7-9; clone size: NA; CDR3 protein: ASSYGTGQTELF
V gene: TRBV3-1/TRBV3-2; clone size: NA; CDR3 protein: ASSQPGTGGYEQY
V gene: TRBV28; clone size: NA; CDR3 protein: ASSWDRGAF
V gene: TRBV5-6; clone size: NA; CDR3 protein: ASSLRVNSPLH
V gene: TRBV10-1; clone size: once; CDR3 protein: ASSEQRGGRETQY
V gene: TRBV6-5; clone size: NA; CDR3 protein: ASSGDGNSGNTIY
V gene: TRBV7-9; clone size: few; CDR3 protein: ATTSPGGETDTQY
V gene: TRBV2; clone size: NA; CDR3 protein: ASRPGTGYEPQH
V gene: TRBV5-4; clone size: NA; CDR3 protein: ASSRERQEDF
V gene: TRBV18; clone size: NA; CDR3 protein: ASSPRGTGLKQPQH
V gene: TRBV7-3; clone size: NA; CDR3 protein: ASSPGVGMNTEAF
V gene: TRBV7-2; clone size: once; CDR3 protein: AISMGSYNEQF
V gene: TRBV7-2; clone size: NA; CDR3 protein: ASSRTGEQY
V gene: TRBV4-1; clone size: NA; CDR3 protein: ASSQDGTGRSWETQY
V gene: TRBV5-6; clone size: NA; CDR3 protein: ASSLLGRDNYGYT
V gene: TRBV10-3; clone size: NA; CDR3 protein: AISERDHTTDTQY
V gene: TRBV5-6; clone size: once; CDR3 protein: ASRGAGLTDTQY
V gene: TRBV10-3; clone size: NA; CDR3 protein: AIRTGAGNTEAF
V gene: TRBV6-5; clone size: NA; CDR3 protein: ASSYSGDFNEKLF
V gene: TRBV6-5; clone size: once; CDR3 protein: ASSYSAQGAYGYT
V gene: TRBV25-1; clone size: NA; CDR3 protein: ASSDPFRDQPYEQY
V gene: TRBV11-2; clone size: NA; CDR3 protein: ASSAGANYGYT
V gene: TRBV7-2; clone size: NA; CDR3 protein: ASSLTGLDGYT
V gene: TRBV27; clone size: NA; CDR3 protein: ASSFVNEKLF
V gene: TRBV10-3; clone size: once; CDR3 protein: AISVGGGTEAF
V gene: TRBV24-1; clone size: NA; CDR3 protein: ATSAGGGQGYEQY
V gene: TRBV4-3; clone size: NA; CDR3 protein: ASSSGTYRALGYGYT
V gene: TRBV9; clone size: few; CDR3 protein: ASSVSTGAIY
V gene: TRBV28; clone size: once; CDR3 protein: ASAPHSNYGYT